The rows below give T cell receptor beta chains drawn from one sample of a study of shared clonotypes between healthy human individuals. Repertoires were generated with immunoSEQ multiplex PCR, while TCRdb's copy carries only in-frame clones and drops some. This table has roughly 700,000 clones, 90% appearing once. The material sequenced was memory CD8+ T cells from PBMCs. Receptors were obtained from a man aged 18-30 years in good health. Some clones in this sample may be carry-over from other donors' samples. Each CDR3 is given with its conserved first and last residue. Fields, in order: V gene, J gene, clone size, CDR3 protein. Some rows have no size entry. The others give once, few or many, or a class for an expanded clone.

v_call: TRBV27; j_call: TRBJ1-5; clone_size: -; cdr3_aa: CASSLNDAVAQPQHF
v_call: TRBV19; j_call: TRBJ2-7; clone_size: -; cdr3_aa: CASSTDGSYEQYF
v_call: TRBV13; j_call: TRBJ1-4; clone_size: -; cdr3_aa: CASSPSIGTDEKLFF
v_call: TRBV5-6; j_call: TRBJ2-3; clone_size: -; cdr3_aa: CASSKYGIFTDTQYF
v_call: TRBV18; j_call: TRBJ2-1; clone_size: -; cdr3_aa: CASSPWGENEQFF
v_call: TRBV27; j_call: TRBJ2-1; clone_size: -; cdr3_aa: CASEGYPRYNEQFF
v_call: TRBV4-2; j_call: TRBJ2-7; clone_size: -; cdr3_aa: CASSQTGGYEQYF
v_call: TRBV9; j_call: TRBJ2-1; clone_size: -; cdr3_aa: CASSVGSYNEQFF
v_call: TRBV27; j_call: TRBJ2-3; clone_size: -; cdr3_aa: CASSSSGLFSTDTQYF
v_call: TRBV30; j_call: TRBJ2-7; clone_size: -; cdr3_aa: CAWRLAGNYEQYF
v_call: TRBV5-1; j_call: TRBJ2-7; clone_size: -; cdr3_aa: CASRQGDSIQYEQYF
v_call: TRBV7-2; j_call: TRBJ2-7; clone_size: -; cdr3_aa: CASSLVRFYEQYF
v_call: TRBV28; j_call: TRBJ1-5; clone_size: -; cdr3_aa: CASSLYPRGSNQPQHF
v_call: TRBV5-4; j_call: TRBJ2-7; clone_size: few; cdr3_aa: CASSLGGSEQYF
v_call: TRBV28; j_call: TRBJ1-1; clone_size: -; cdr3_aa: CASRTRDLTEAFF
v_call: TRBV10-3; j_call: TRBJ2-1; clone_size: -; cdr3_aa: CAIILLFSYNEQFF
v_call: TRBV25-1; j_call: TRBJ1-6; clone_size: once; cdr3_aa: CASSDRVNSPLHF
v_call: TRBV29-1; j_call: TRBJ2-2; clone_size: -; cdr3_aa: CSVETDTRSGELFF
v_call: TRBV5-6; j_call: TRBJ2-7; clone_size: -; cdr3_aa: CASSLRLAGLNEQYF
v_call: TRBV5-1; j_call: TRBJ2-2; clone_size: -; cdr3_aa: CASSTPAGELFF
v_call: TRBV9; j_call: TRBJ2-7; clone_size: -; cdr3_aa: CASSVAAGPNYEQYF
v_call: TRBV10-3; j_call: TRBJ2-1; clone_size: -; cdr3_aa: CAISGPASDSYNEQFF
v_call: TRBV6-6; j_call: TRBJ1-1; clone_size: once; cdr3_aa: CASSWNRGNTEAFF
v_call: TRBV7-2; j_call: TRBJ2-7; clone_size: -; cdr3_aa: CASSLASQGAVLGYEQYF
v_call: TRBV11-2; j_call: TRBJ1-1; clone_size: -; cdr3_aa: CASSLDSEGLNTEAFF
v_call: TRBV11-2; j_call: TRBJ2-1; clone_size: -; cdr3_aa: CASSSRREYSYNEQFF
v_call: TRBV7-9; j_call: TRBJ1-1; clone_size: -; cdr3_aa: CASSPAFEAFF
v_call: TRBV6-1; j_call: TRBJ1-1; clone_size: -; cdr3_aa: CASSEGGRYTEAFF
v_call: TRBV19; j_call: TRBJ2-7; clone_size: -; cdr3_aa: CASSKNQGYEQYF
v_call: TRBV4-1; j_call: TRBJ2-2; clone_size: -; cdr3_aa: CASSRTDLNTGELFF
v_call: TRBV27; j_call: TRBJ2-1; clone_size: -; cdr3_aa: CASSLGGVYNEQFF
v_call: TRBV11-2; j_call: TRBJ2-1; clone_size: -; cdr3_aa: CASSLERGSGNEQFF
v_call: TRBV6-1; j_call: TRBJ2-7; clone_size: many; cdr3_aa: CASSQRGSSYEQYF
v_call: TRBV11-2; j_call: TRBJ2-7; clone_size: -; cdr3_aa: CASSWGDRGRDEQYF
v_call: TRBV28; j_call: TRBJ2-1; clone_size: -; cdr3_aa: CASSFSSGGYNEQFF
v_call: TRBV6-1; j_call: TRBJ2-7; clone_size: once; cdr3_aa: CASSGTNYYEQYF
v_call: TRBV10-3; j_call: TRBJ2-1; clone_size: -; cdr3_aa: CAISESGQGAYNEQFF
v_call: TRBV7-9; j_call: TRBJ2-2; clone_size: -; cdr3_aa: CASSNRQGLNTGELFF
v_call: TRBV28; j_call: TRBJ2-3; clone_size: -; cdr3_aa: CASNRLDTDTQYF
v_call: TRBV27; j_call: TRBJ1-1; clone_size: -; cdr3_aa: CASTHLLGGLNTEAFF